This TCR beta chain was identified during a study of blood T cell repertoires in COVID-19. In the study overall: The analysed material was cDNA or gDNA that came from T cells, B-cell-depleted T cells, or PBMCs.

In the study's own analysis: Amplifying reference gene primers gave estimates of nucleated cell counts. Data came from immunoSEQ multiplex PCR; TCRdb stores just in-frame clones and leaves some out. V, J and clone size are those of that table, while D and trimming were read from the DNA. The table lists roughly 80,000 clones, 76% of them singletons. This sequence originates from a man aged 70-80 years with active or convalescent COVID-19. Sequenced material: peripheral blood.

The CDR3 loop reads CASSHDFGLAGEETQYF. The CDR3 nucleotides are TGTGCCAGCAGCCACGATTTCGGACTAGCGGGGGAGGAGACGCAGTATTTT. This chain joins TRBV3-1 (or the pseudogene TRBV3-2) and TRBJ2-3, with 13 positions matching TRBD2. The CDR3 is made up of 17 amino acids. Germline CDR1 is LGHDT and CDR2 is YNNKEL (reference sequence). J was trimmed by 9 bases and V by 3 bases; bases with no gene match: 12.